This T cell receptor beta chain originates from a study of early T cells in non-severe SARS-CoV-2 infection. Across the study: Unpaired chains resulted from sequencing bulk RNA of unsorted whole blood.

Via MiXCR, TCRdb re-called the 5' RACE reads, giving one row per CDR3 protein. The sample contains 55,000 to 75,000 distinct CDR3 sequences, approximately 12% of which appear only once. This clonotype came up a few times. This CDR3 comprises 14 residues. The trim removed 4 bases at V and 7 bases at J, leaving 5 bases unmatched. The V gene's germline CDR1 is SGDLS and CDR2 YYNGEE. What was sequenced was whole blood. The chain combines TRBV9 with TRBJ2-1, with 10 bases identical to TRBD2. This receptor was obtained from an adult who was a healthcare worker with PCR-confirmed SARS-CoV-2 infection or an uninfected control (not recorded which). In DNA, the CDR3 is TGTGCCAGCAGCCAAGCGGGAGGGCTAAATGAGCAGTTCTTC. Residues: CASSQAGGLNEQFF.